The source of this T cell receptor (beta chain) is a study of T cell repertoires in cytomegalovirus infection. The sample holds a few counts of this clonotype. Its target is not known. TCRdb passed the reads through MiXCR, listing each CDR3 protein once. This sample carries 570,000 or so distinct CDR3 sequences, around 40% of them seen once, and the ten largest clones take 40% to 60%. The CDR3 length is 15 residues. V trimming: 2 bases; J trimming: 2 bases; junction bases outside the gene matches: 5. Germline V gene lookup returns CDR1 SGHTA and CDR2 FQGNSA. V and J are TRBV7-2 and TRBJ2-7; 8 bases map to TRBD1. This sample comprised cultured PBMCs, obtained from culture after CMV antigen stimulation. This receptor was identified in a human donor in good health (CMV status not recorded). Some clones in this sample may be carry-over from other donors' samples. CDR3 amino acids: CASSLSTGGTYEQYF. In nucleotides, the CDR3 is TGTGCCAGCAGCTTATCAACAGGGGGGACCTACGAGCAGTACTTC.